These 9 T cell receptor beta chains originate from one sample sequenced in a study of shared clonotypes between healthy human individuals. The method was immunoSEQ multiplex PCR; TCRdb's version includes in-frame clones alone and lacks a portion of them. Among around 1,100,000 clones listed, 60% to 80% were seen once. Sequencing was done on a sample of memory CD4+ T cells from PBMCs. The subset here: CD45RA-negative fraction. These receptors were taken from a man aged 18 to 30 in good health. Some clones in this sample may be carry-over from other donors' samples.

On this clone itself: Given a much more abundant clone one base away, this may be a read error. Other DNA sequences from this sample encode an identical CDR3 as well. The chain couples TRBV4-1 to TRBJ2-5, with a possible D match to TRBD2 (7 bases). Trimming cost V 0 bases and J 5 bases, with 16 bases left between them. CDR3 length: 16 residues. Per germline, CDR1 MGHRA and CDR2 YSYEKL. The CDR3 loop is CASSQEGTGGAETQYF. CDR3 nucleotides: TGCGCCAGCAGCCAAGAAGGGACGGGGGGCGCTGAGACCCAGTACTTC.

J is TRBJ2-3 and V is TRBV5-5; 8 nucleotides match TRBD2. After removal of 2 bases from V and 2 bases from J, the junction contained 4 bases not matched to a gene. CDR1 SGHKS and CDR2 YYEKEE come from the germline V gene (reference sequence). CDR3 length: 15 amino acids. CDR3 loop: CASSFPGLDTDTQYF. CDR3 DNA sequence: TGTGCCAGCAGCTTCCCGGGACTAGACACAGATACGCAGTATTTT.

The chain couples TRBV5-6 to TRBJ2-1; TRBD1 might be the D (5 bases). Germline loops: CDR1 SGHDT, CDR2 YYEEEE. V lost 0 bases and J lost 9, with 10 bases in between. The length of the CDR3 is 13 residues. This chain's CDR3 is CASSLVGAGEQFF. CDR3 nucleotide sequence: TGTGCCAGCAGCTTGGTTGGGGCCGGTGAGCAGTTCTTC.

This clone appeared a few times. The V call is TRBV12-5, the J call TRBJ1-2; D is undetermined. Germline assignment: CDR1 LGHNT and CDR2 FRNRAP. The CDR3 has 12 residues. Trimming stripped 4 bases from V and 2 bases from J, with 5 bases between. The CDR3 protein is CASGSINYGYTF. DNA for the CDR3: TGTGCTAGTGGTTCCATAAACTATGGCTACACCTTC.

The chain recombines TRBV2 with TRBJ2-4, with 7 bases fitting TRBD1. The germline V gene encodes CDR1 SNHLY and CDR2 FYNNEI. The V segment lost 7 bases and the J segment 5 bases; nucleotides outside the gene matches: 8. The CDR3 has 14 residues. The CDR3 nucleotides read TGTGCCAGCACTGAGGGGGCGCGGGAAAACATTCAGTACTTC. Residues: CASTEGARENIQYF.

The chain joins TRBV9 to TRBJ2-5, with D maybe TRBD2 (6 bases). Germline values: CDR1 SGDLS, CDR2 YYNGEE. The CDR3 runs to 15 residues. Deletions cut 4 bases from V and 5 bases from J, with 18 bases between. The chain's CDR3 is CASSQEGLAGETQYF. As DNA, the CDR3 is TGTGCCAGCAGCCAGGAGGGGCTCGCGGGGGAGACCCAGTACTTC.

There are a few counts of this clone. The rearrangement links TRBV7-7 to TRBJ1-1; D gene unclear. The germline gives CDR1 SSHAT, CDR2 FNYEAQ (reference sequence). There are 13 residues in the CDR3. V lost 5 bases to trimming and J lost 5 bases, with 12 bases between them. CDR3: CASSLETGTEAFF. CDR3 nucleotide sequence: TGTGCCAGCAGCCTGGAAACTGGGACTGAAGCTTTCTTT.

This clone was seen many times. CDR3 protein: CASSRRDSDEKLFF. The CDR3 DNA reads as TGTGCCAGCAGCAGAAGGGACAGCGATGAAAAACTGTTTTTT. The chain is built from TRBV9 and TRBJ1-4; 7 nucleotides match TRBD1. This CDR3 is built from 14 residues. Germline V gene data show CDR1 as SGDLS and CDR2 as YYNGEE. The V gene end was trimmed by 4 bases and the J gene end by 6 bases; junction bases not matched to a gene: 6.

This chain uses TRBV2 with TRBJ2-2; TRBD1 is a possible D gene (5 bases). The CDR3 covers 13 residues. Between the trimmed V and J ends, which lost 8 bases and 4 bases, there was a span of 11 bases. Germline loops: CDR1 SNHLY, CDR2 FYNNEI. Written as DNA, the CDR3 is TGTGCCAGCTTATCTCAGGGCACCGGGGAGCTGTTTTTT. Encoded protein: CASLSQGTGELFF.